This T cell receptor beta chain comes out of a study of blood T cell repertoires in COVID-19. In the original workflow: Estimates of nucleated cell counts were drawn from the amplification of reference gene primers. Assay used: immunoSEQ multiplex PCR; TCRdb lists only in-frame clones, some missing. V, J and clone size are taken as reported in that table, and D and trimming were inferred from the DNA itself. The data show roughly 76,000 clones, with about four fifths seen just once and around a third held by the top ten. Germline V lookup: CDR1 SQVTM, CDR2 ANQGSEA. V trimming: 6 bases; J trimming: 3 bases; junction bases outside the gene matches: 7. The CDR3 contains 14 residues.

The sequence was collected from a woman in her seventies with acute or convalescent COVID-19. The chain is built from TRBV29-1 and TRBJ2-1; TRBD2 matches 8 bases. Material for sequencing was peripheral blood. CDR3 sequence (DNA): TGCAGCGTCCTACTAGCGGACATCTACAATGAGCAGTTCTTC. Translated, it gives CSVLLADIYNEQFF.